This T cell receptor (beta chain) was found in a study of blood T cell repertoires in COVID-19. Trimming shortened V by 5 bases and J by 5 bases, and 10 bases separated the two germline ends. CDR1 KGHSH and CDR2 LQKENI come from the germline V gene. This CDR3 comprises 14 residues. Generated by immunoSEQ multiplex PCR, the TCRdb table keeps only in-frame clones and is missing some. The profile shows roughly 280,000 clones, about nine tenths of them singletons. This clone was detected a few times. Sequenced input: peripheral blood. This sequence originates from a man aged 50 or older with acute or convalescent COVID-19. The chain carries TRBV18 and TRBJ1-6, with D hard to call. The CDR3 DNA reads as TGTGCCAGCTCAATGGCAACCAATAATTCACCCCTCCACTTT. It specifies CASSMATNNSPLHF.